These T cell receptor beta chains were read from a single sample in a study of shared clonotypes between healthy human individuals. The assay was immunoSEQ multiplex PCR, and TCRdb's table has in-frame clones only and misses some. The sample yields a few million clones, roughly 92% seen once. Input material: naive CD4+ T cells from PBMCs. The receptors derive from a man between 18 and 29 years old in good health. Some clones in this sample may be carry-over from other donors' samples. Both conserved end residues are part of each CDR3. Fields, in order: V gene, clone size, D gene, J gene, CDR3 protein, CDR3 DNA. D genes are given only for firm matches. Clone sizes are given selectively: once, few, many, or a class where the clone is expanded.

TRBV27	.	.	TRBJ2-7	CASSFGRAPYEQYF	TGTGCCAGCAGTTTCGGCAGGGCTCCCTACGAGCAGTACTTC
TRBV29-1	.	TRBD1	TRBJ2-7	CSVGQGVTYEQYF	TGCAGCGTGGGACAGGGGGTGACCTACGAGCAGTACTTC
TRBV6-5	.	.	TRBJ2-7	CASSYGGSSSYEQYF	TGTGCCAGCAGTTACGGGGGCAGTTCCTCCTACGAGCAGTACTTC
TRBV7-9	.	TRBD1	TRBJ1-1	CASSQPGGTGKNTEAFF	TGTGCCAGCAGCCAACCTGGCGGGACAGGGAAGAACACTGAAGCTTTCTTT
TRBV19	.	.	TRBJ2-1	CASSIPRTGSYNEQFF	TGTGCCAGTAGTATCCCTAGGACGGGGTCCTACAATGAGCAGTTCTTC
TRBV5-1	.	.	TRBJ1-1	CASSPRTARGTEAFF	TGCGCCAGCAGCCCCCGGACAGCTCGGGGTACTGAAGCTTTCTTT
TRBV25-1	.	.	TRBJ2-7	CASSGRFSSYEQYF	TGTGCCAGCAGTGGCAGATTCAGCTCCTACGAGCAGTACTTC
TRBV6-1	.	.	TRBJ1-2	CASSEGNYGYTF	TGTGCCAGCAGTGAAGGGAACTATGGCTACACCTTC
TRBV5-1	.	TRBD1	TRBJ2-1	CASSLYRDRSNEQFF	TGCGCCAGCAGCTTGTACCGGGACAGGTCCAATGAGCAGTTCTTC
TRBV29-1	.	.	TRBJ2-7	CSVETSPTYEQYF	TGCAGCGTTGAAACTAGCCCGACCTACGAGCAGTACTTC
TRBV7-2	.	.	TRBJ2-3	CASSLVASTDTQYF	TGTGCCAGCAGCTTAGTGGCTAGCACAGATACGCAGTATTTT
TRBV7-2	.	TRBD1	TRBJ2-1	CASSLPPGQGTNEQFF	TGTGCCAGCAGCTTACCTCCGGGACAGGGGACGAATGAGCAGTTCTTC
TRBV7-9	.	TRBD1	TRBJ2-1	CASSPPGQGVSEQFF	TGTGCCAGCAGCCCCCCGGGACAGGGGGTGTCTGAGCAGTTCTTC
TRBV9	.	TRBD2	TRBJ2-1	CASSVAGRDYTFNEQFF	TGTGCCAGCAGCGTAGCTGGGCGGGACTACACGTTCAATGAGCAGTTCTTC
TRBV10-3	.	.	TRBJ1-2	CAISESANYGYTF	TGTGCCATCAGTGAGAGCGCTAACTATGGCTACACCTTC
TRBV15	.	.	TRBJ1-3	CATSRDRAGTSGNTIYF	TGTGCCACCAGCAGAGACAGAGCCGGAACCTCTGGAAACACCATATATTTT
TRBV18	.	.	TRBJ1-1	CASSPRLDKNTEAFF	TGTGCCAGCTCACCGCGACTGGATAAGAACACTGAAGCTTTCTTT
TRBV27	.	TRBD1	TRBJ1-5	CASSRTGGDQPQHF	TGTGCCAGCAGCCGAACAGGGGGCGATCAGCCCCAGCATTTT
TRBV7-9	.	TRBD1	TRBJ1-4	CASSLVDRAGEKLFF	TGTGCCAGCAGCTTAGTGGACAGGGCGGGCGAAAAACTGTTTTTT
TRBV7-7	.	TRBD1	TRBJ2-5	CASSTSGTGETQYF	TGTGCCAGCAGTACCTCTGGGACAGGAGAGACCCAGTACTTC
TRBV5-6	.	TRBD1	TRBJ1-1	CASSLEQGAAEAFF	TGTGCCAGCAGCTTGGAACAGGGGGCAGCTGAAGCTTTCTTT
TRBV28	.	.	TRBJ1-4	CASSFYLGNEKLFF	TGTGCCAGCAGTTTTTATCTCGGAAATGAAAAACTGTTTTTT
TRBV5-1	.	.	TRBJ1-1	CASSVSGTEAFF	TGCGCCAGCAGCGTCTCTGGAACTGAAGCTTTCTTT
TRBV13	.	TRBD1	TRBJ2-1	CASSFRTGRFYNEQFF	TGTGCCAGCAGCTTTCGGACAGGACGCTTCTACAATGAGCAGTTCTTC
TRBV5-4	.	TRBD2	TRBJ2-7	CASSRGAGGPYEQYF	TGTGCCAGCAGCCGTGGAGCGGGAGGCCCCTACGAGCAGTACTTC
TRBV7-7	.	TRBD2	TRBJ2-1	CASSRGGYNEQFF	TGTGCCAGCAGCCGGGGGGGTTACAATGAGCAGTTCTTC
TRBV5-1	.	.	TRBJ2-2	CASRTGSVTGELFF	TGCGCCAGCAGAACGGGGAGTGTGACCGGGGAGCTGTTTTTT
TRBV6-1	.	.	TRBJ1-3	CASSVYSSGNTIYF	TGTGCCAGCAGTGTGTATAGCTCTGGAAACACCATATATTTT
TRBV19	.	.	TRBJ1-5	CASKATHSQPQHF	TGTGCCAGTAAGGCCACCCATTCTCAGCCCCAGCATTTT
TRBV7-2	.	.	TRBJ2-2	CASSLVSQGPGELFF	TGTGCCAGCAGCTTAGTATCCCAGGGTCCCGGGGAGCTGTTTTTT
TRBV11-1	.	.	TRBJ2-6	CASSLVRPSGANVLTF	TGTGCCAGCAGCTTAGTTCGGCCCTCTGGGGCCAACGTCCTGACTTTC
TRBV19	.	.	TRBJ1-2	CASSAVSGGLRYGYTF	TGTGCCAGTAGTGCTGTGTCGGGGGGCCTTCGGTATGGCTACACCTTC
TRBV28	.	.	TRBJ1-2	CASGAQMGLGTNYGYTF	TGTGCCAGCGGAGCCCAGATGGGATTGGGTACTAACTATGGCTACACCTTC
TRBV5-1	once	TRBD2	TRBJ2-7	CASSSSGSPNEQYF	TGCGCCAGCAGCTCCAGCGGGAGTCCCAACGAGCAGTACTTC
TRBV28	.	TRBD1	TRBJ1-3	CASRTGDTIYF	TGTGCCAGCAGAACAGGGGACACCATATATTTT
TRBV7-8	.	.	TRBJ2-2	CAGSSQVKGTGELFF	TGTGCCGGCAGCTCTCAGGTGAAGGGGACCGGGGAGCTGTTTTTT
TRBV25-1	once	.	TRBJ1-1	CASSEYIIFAGLGTEAFF	TGTGCCAGCAGTGAATATATTATCTTTGCGGGCCTGGGCACTGAAGCTTTCTTT
TRBV27	.	.	TRBJ1-5	CASSSLFQAALSSQPQHF	TGTGCCAGCAGTTCGCTCTTTCAGGCGGCCCTGAGTAGTCAGCCCCAGCATTTT
TRBV25-1	.	.	TRBJ2-5	CASSEGFGPQETQYF	TGTGCCAGCAGTGAGGGGTTCGGACCTCAAGAGACCCAGTACTTC
TRBV7-2	.	.	TRBJ2-3	CASSFRLGPTDTQYF	TGTGCCAGCAGCTTCCGACTAGGACCCACAGATACGCAGTATTTT
TRBV7-3	.	.	TRBJ2-5	CASSLQPGSETQYF	TGTGCCAGCAGCTTACAGCCGGGGTCGGAGACCCAGTACTTC
TRBV6-1	.	.	TRBJ2-3	CASSVTGSVGNTQYF	TGTGCCAGCAGTGTAACAGGGTCGGTCGGGAATACGCAGTATTTT
TRBV18	.	TRBD1	TRBJ1-5	CASSRGQGDQPQHF	TGTGCCAGCTCACGCGGACAGGGTGATCAGCCCCAGCATTTT
TRBV29-1	.	TRBD2	TRBJ2-5	CSVGGTSVAQYF	TGCAGCGTAGGCGGGACTAGTGTCGCCCAGTACTTC
TRBV7-2	few	.	TRBJ1-5	CASSPGTSQPQHF	TGTGCCAGCAGCCCAGGGACTTCTCAGCCCCAGCATTTT
TRBV27	.	.	TRBJ1-4	CASSLLGAATNEKLFF	TGTGCCAGCAGTTTATTGGGCGCTGCAACTAATGAAAAACTGTTTTTT
TRBV5-4	.	TRBD1	TRBJ1-4	CASTRRDSSTNEKLFF	TGTGCCAGCACCCGCCGGGACAGCTCAACTAATGAAAAACTGTTTTTT
TRBV7-2	once	.	TRBJ2-1	CASSLNRVPNEQFF	TGTGCCAGCAGTCTAAACAGGGTGCCTAATGAGCAGTTCTTC